This TCR beta chain was sequenced during a study of cytomegalovirus exposure and HLA in healthy donors. Study outcomes and limitations: Researchers counted roughly 150 TCR beta chains as cytomegalovirus-associated. The authors confirmed in vitro that three CMV-associated chains were specific for CMV antigens.

In germline, CDR1 is SGHTA, CDR2 FQGNSA. The CDR3 runs 15 residues. Trimming shortened V by 0 bases and J by 5 bases, and 14 bases separated the two germline ends. Turning to this clone: The antigen is undetermined.

TCRdb's copy holds only in-frame clones and misses some; the assay was immunoSEQ multiplex PCR. The data hold 120,000 or so clones, with roughly 90% observed a single time. This TCR derives from a woman between 18 and 30 years old in good health and CMV-seronegative. The source material was PBMCs. The gene calls are TRBV7-2 and TRBJ2-7; no firm D call. CDR3 sequence (DNA): TGTGCCAGCAGCTTAGCGGTTGCTGCGGCCCACGAGCAGTACTTC. This sequence encodes CASSLAVAAAHEQYF.